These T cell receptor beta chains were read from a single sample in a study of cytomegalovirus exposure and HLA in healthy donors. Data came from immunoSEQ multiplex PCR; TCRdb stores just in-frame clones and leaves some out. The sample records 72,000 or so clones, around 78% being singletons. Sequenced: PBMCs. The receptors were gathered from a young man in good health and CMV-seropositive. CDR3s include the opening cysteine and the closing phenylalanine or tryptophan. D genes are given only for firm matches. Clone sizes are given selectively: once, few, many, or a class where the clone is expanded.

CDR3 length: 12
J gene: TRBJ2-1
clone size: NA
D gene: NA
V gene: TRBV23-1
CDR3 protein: CASSQKGDEQFF
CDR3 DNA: TGCGCCAGCAGTCAAAAAGGGGATGAGCAGTTCTTC

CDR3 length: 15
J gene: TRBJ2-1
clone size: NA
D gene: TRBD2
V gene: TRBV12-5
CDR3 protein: CASGSGTSGTREQFF
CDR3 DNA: TGTGCTAGTGGTTCAGGGACTAGCGGGACCCGTGAGCAGTTCTTC

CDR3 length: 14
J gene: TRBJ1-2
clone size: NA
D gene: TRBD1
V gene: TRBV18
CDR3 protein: CASSPQGESYGYTF
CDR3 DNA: TGTGCCAGCTCACCCCAGGGGGAGTCCTATGGCTACACCTTC

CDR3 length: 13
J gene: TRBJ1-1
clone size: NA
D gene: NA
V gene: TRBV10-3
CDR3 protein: CAISEAVNTEAFF
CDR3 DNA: TGTGCCATCAGTGAAGCCGTGAACACTGAAGCTTTCTTT

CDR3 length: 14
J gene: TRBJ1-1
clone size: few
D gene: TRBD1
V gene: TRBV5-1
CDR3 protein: CASTWTGDDTEAFF
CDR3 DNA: TGCGCCAGCACCTGGACAGGGGATGACACTGAAGCTTTCTTT

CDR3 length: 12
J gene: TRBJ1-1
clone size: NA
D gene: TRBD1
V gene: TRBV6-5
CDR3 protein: CASSSQTGGAFF
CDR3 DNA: TGTGCCAGCAGTTCCCAGACAGGGGGAGCTTTCTTT

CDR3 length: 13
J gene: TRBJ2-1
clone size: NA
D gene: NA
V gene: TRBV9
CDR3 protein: CASSVGSYNEQFF
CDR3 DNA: TGTGCCAGCAGCGTAGGCAGCTACAATGAGCAGTTCTTC

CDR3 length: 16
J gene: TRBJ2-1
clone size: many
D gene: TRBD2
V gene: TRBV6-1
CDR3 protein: CASSDQRGLGDNEQFF
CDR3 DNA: TGTGCCAGCAGTGATCAAAGGGGACTAGGGGACAATGAGCAGTTCTTC

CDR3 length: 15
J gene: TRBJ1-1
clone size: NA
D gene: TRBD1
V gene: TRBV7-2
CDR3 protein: CASSLAGGMNTEAFF
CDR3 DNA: TGTGCCAGCAGCTTAGCAGGGGGCATGAACACTGAAGCTTTCTTT

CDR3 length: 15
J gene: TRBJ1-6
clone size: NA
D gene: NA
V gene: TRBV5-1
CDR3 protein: CASSLAPGANSPLHF
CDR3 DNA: TGCGCCAGCAGCTTGGCTCCAGGGGCTAATTCACCCCTCCACTTT

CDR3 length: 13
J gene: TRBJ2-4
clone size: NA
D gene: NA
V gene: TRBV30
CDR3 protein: CAWSVSTVNIQYF
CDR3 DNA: TGTGCCTGGAGTGTGAGCACTGTGAACATTCAGTACTTC

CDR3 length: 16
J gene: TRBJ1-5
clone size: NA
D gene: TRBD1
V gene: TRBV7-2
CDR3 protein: CASSPTGQGNHQPQHF
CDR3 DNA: TGTGCCAGCAGCCCGACGGGACAGGGAAACCATCAGCCCCAGCATTTT

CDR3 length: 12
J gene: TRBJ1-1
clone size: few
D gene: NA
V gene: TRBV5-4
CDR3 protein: CASSGGTAEAFF
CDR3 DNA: TGTGCCAGCAGCGGTGGGACTGCCGAAGCTTTCTTT

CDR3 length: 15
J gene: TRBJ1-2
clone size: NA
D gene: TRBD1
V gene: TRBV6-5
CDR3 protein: CASSQGTGVNYGYTF
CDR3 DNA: TGTGCCAGCAGTCAAGGGACAGGGGTTAACTATGGCTACACCTTC

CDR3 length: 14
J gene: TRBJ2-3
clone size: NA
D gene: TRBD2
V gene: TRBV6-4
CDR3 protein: CASRTGTSGDTQYF
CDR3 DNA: TGTGCCAGCAGAACCGGGACTAGCGGCGATACGCAGTATTTT

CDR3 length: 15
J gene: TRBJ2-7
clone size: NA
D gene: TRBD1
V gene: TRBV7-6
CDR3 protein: CASSLEGTATYEQYF
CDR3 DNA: TGTGCCAGCAGCTTAGAGGGGACAGCTACCTACGAGCAGTACTTC

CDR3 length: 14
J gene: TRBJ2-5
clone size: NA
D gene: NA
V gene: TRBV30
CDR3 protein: CAWRPQGSLGTQYF
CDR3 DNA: TGTGCCTGGAGGCCACAGGGCAGTCTCGGGACCCAGTACTTC

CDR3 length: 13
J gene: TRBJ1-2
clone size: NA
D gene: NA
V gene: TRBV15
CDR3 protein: CATSRQGGLGYTF
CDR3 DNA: TGTGCCACCAGCAGACAGGGAGGGCTTGGCTACACCTTC

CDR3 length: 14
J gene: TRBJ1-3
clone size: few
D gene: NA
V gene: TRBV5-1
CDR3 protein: CASRDNFSGNTIYF
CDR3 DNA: TGCGCCAGCAGGGACAACTTCTCTGGAAACACCATATATTTT

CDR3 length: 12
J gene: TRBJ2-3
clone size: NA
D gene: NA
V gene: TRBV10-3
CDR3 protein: CATTGSTDTQYF
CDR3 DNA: TGTGCCACCACCGGTTCCACAGATACGCAGTATTTT

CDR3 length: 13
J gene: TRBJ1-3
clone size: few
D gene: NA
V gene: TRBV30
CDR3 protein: CAWKTGPGNTIYF
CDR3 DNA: TGTGCCTGGAAAACAGGGCCTGGAAACACCATATATTTT

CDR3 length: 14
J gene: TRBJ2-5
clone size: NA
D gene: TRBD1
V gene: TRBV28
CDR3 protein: CASSLGDSQETQYF
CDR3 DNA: TGTGCCAGCAGTTTAGGGGACAGCCAAGAGACCCAGTACTTC

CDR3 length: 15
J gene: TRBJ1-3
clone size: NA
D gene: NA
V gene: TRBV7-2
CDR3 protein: CASSLVADSGNTIYF
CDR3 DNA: TGTGCCAGCAGCTTAGTGGCGGACTCTGGAAACACCATATATTTT

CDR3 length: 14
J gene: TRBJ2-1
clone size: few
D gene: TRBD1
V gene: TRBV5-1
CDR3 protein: CASSPDRIYNEQFF
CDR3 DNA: TGCGCCAGCAGCCCGGACAGGATATACAATGAGCAGTTCTTC

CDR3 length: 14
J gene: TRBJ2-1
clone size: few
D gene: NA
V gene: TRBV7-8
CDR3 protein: CASSLAGSFNEQFF
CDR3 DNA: TGTGCCAGCAGCTTAGCAGGTAGCTTTAATGAGCAGTTCTTC

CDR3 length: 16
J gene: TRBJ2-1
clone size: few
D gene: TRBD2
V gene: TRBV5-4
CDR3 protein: CASSKGTSGTYNEQFF
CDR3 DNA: TGTGCCAGCAGCAAAGGGACTAGCGGGACCTACAATGAGCAGTTCTTC

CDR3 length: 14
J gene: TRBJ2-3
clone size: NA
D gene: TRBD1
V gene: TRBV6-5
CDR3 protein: CASGDRGITDTQYF
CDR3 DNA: TGTGCCAGCGGGGACAGGGGTATCACAGATACGCAGTATTTT

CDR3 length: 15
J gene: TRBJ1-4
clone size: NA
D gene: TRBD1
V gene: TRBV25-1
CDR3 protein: CASSPRGQVWEKLFF
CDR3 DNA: TGTGCCAGCAGTCCGAGGGGGCAAGTGTGGGAAAAACTGTTTTTT

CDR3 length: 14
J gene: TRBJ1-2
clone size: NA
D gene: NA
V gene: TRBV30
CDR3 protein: CASWRGGVDYGYTF
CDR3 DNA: TGTGCCTCATGGAGGGGGGGCGTCGACTATGGCTACACCTTC

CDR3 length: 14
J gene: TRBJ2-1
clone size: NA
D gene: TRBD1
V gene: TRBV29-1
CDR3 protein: CSVQDRGPYNEQFF
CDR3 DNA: TGCAGCGTTCAGGACAGGGGGCCTTACAATGAGCAGTTCTTC

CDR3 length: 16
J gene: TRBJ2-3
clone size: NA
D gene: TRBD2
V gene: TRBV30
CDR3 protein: CAWSVPQRGNTDTQYF
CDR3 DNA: TGTGCCTGGAGTGTACCCCAGCGGGGGAACACAGATACGCAGTATTTT

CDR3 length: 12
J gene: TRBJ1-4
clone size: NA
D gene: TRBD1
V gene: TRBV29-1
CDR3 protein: CSVRQGAEKLFF
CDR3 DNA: TGCAGCGTTCGACAGGGGGCGGAAAAACTGTTTTTT

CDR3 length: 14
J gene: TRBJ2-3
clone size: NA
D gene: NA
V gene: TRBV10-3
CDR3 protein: CAARGDRLTDTQYF
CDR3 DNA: TGTGCCGCCAGGGGGGACAGACTCACAGATACGCAGTATTTT

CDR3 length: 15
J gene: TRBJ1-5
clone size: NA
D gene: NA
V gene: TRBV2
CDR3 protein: CASSKGVISNQPQHF
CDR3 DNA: TGTGCCAGCAGCAAGGGAGTAATTAGCAATCAGCCCCAGCATTTT

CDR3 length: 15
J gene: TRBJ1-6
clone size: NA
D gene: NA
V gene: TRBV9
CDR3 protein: CASSVETRGNSPLHF
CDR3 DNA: TGTGCCAGCAGCGTAGAAACAAGAGGAAATTCACCCCTCCACTTT

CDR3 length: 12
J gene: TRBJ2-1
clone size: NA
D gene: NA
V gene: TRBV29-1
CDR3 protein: CSVVPTLNEQFF
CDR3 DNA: TGCAGCGTAGTCCCTACCCTCAATGAGCAGTTCTTC

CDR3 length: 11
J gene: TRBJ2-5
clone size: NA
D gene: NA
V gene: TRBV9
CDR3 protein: CASSVQETQYF
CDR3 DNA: TGTGCCAGCAGCGTACAGGAGACCCAGTACTTC

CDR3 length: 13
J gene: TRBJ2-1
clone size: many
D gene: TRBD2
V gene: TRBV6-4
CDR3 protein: CASSDLAGNEQFF
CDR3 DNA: TGTGCCAGCAGTGACTTAGCGGGAAATGAGCAGTTCTTC

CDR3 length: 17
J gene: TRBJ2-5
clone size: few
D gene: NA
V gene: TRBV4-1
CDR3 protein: CASSQALGGADLETQYF
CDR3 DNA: TGCGCCAGCAGCCAAGCGCTAGGGGGGGCAGACTTAGAGACCCAGTACTTC

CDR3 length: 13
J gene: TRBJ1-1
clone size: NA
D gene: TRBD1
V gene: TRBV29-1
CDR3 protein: CSVRQGESTEAFF
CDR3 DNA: TGCAGCGTCCGACAGGGTGAAAGCACTGAAGCTTTCTTT